The TCR beta chain under discussion was sequenced for a study of T-cell reconstitution after alpha-beta-depleted transplantation in children. The table lists this clonotype with a few counts. Its specificity is unknown. Regarding the study as a whole: Elevated TCRbeta diversity at day 60 was traced, in some patients, to surviving recipient T cells and thymic progenitors. Newly generated T cells supplied most T-cell counts and diversity one year post-transplant. Several hundred expanded graft clones reportedly gave rise to the alpha-beta T cells present about two months after transplant.

This CDR3 spans 14 amino acids. After removal of 2 bases from V and 6 bases from J, the junction contained 8 bases not matched to a gene. CDR1 is GTSNPN, CDR2 SVGIG, per germline (reference sequence). Unique molecular identifiers were built into the TCRbeta library. From the PCR reads, TCRdb called clonotypes with MiXCR, one entry per CDR3 protein. The sample lists hundreds of thousands of distinct CDR3 sequences, more than 15% seen once, with about 45% in the top ten. This sequence originates from a male patient between 2 and 10 years old who had a stem cell transplant for acute lymphoblastic leukemia, so the T cells may come from the graft donor. Sequencing was performed on PBMCs, mostly from graft donor cells, taken 360 days after TCRalphabeta/CD19-depleted stem cell transplant. The chain employs TRBV30 and TRBJ1-1; 8 nucleotides align to TRBD1. DNA of the CDR3: TGTGCCTGGAGTAGGGACAGGTTTTTCTCTGAAGCTTTCTTT. Translating gives CAWSRDRFFSEAFF. The whole variable domain, remainder taken from reference TRBV30 and TRBJ1-1, is SQTIHQWPATLVQPVGSPLSLECTVEGTSNPNLYWYRQAAGRGLQLLFYSVGIGQISSEVPQNLSASRPQDRQFILSSKKLLLSDSGFYLCAWSRDRFFSEAFFGQGTRLTVV.